The 4 T cell receptor beta chains below all came from one sample that was sequenced in a study of T-cell reconstitution after alpha-beta-depleted transplantation in children. Researchers prepared the TCRbeta library using unique molecular identifiers, the study reports. TCRdb reprocessed the PCR reads with MiXCR, giving one entry per CDR3 protein. In the table there are over 100,000 distinct CDR3 sequences, 6% of which are singletons. Sequenced here: PBMCs, mostly from graft donor cells, sampled 60 days after TCRalphabeta/CD19-depleted stem cell transplant. The receptors derive from a female patient aged 2-9 years who had a stem cell transplant for Fanconi anemia, so the T cells may come from the graft donor.

This clonotype appeared a few times. The V call is TRBV28, the J call TRBJ2-1, with D perhaps being TRBD1 or TRBD2 (6 bases each). The CDR3 is 16 residues long. The V gene's germline CDR1 is MDHEN and CDR2 SYDVKM. V was pared by 6 bases and J by 4 bases, with 19 bases between. CDR3 in amino acids: CASRSLTGAGYNEQFF. The CDR3 DNA reads TGTGCCAGCAGATCATTAACGGGGGCAGGTTACAATGAGCAGTTCTTC.

This clonotype was seen at least ten times. The chain carries TRBV4-1 and TRBJ2-3, with TRBD1 identical over 7 bases. Germline CDR1 and CDR2: MGHRA and YSYEKL. The CDR3 loop spans 15 amino acids. V lost 4 bases, J lost 1 base, and 5 bases stayed unmatched. CDR3 sequence: CASSRGQPRTDTQYF. CDR3 DNA: TGCGCCAGCAGCCGGGGACAGCCACGCACAGATACGCAGTATTTT.

This clonotype was recorded at least ten times. The J gene is TRBJ2-7, the V gene TRBV4-2, with D uncertain. Trimming left V 1 base short and J 4 bases short, with 8 bases between. The CDR3 is 13 amino acids. Germline-derived CDR1 and CDR2 are LGHNA and YNFKEQ. DNA of the CDR3: TGTGCCAGCAGCCAAGGGTGGGGTTACGAGCAGTACTTC. It specifies CASSQGWGYEQYF.

The chain employs TRBV2 and TRBJ2-5, with D possibly TRBD1 on 5 matching bases. This CDR3 spans 16 amino acids. V gave up 5 bases and J gave up 0 bases, with 16 bases separating them. CDR1 is SNHLY, CDR2 FYNNEI, per germline. In DNA form, the CDR3 reads TGTGCCAGCAGTCATTCTTTTGGGGCAGACCAAGAGACCCAGTACTTC. Residues: CASSHSFGADQETQYF.